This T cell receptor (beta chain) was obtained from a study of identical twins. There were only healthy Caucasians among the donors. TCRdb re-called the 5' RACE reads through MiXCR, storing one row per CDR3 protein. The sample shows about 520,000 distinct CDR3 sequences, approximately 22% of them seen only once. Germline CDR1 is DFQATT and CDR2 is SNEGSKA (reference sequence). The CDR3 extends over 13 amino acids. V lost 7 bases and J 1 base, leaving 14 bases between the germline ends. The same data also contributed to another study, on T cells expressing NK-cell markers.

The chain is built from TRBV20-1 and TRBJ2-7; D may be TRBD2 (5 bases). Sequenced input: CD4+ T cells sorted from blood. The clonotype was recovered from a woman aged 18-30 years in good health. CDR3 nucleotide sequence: TGCAGTGTTGAGGGAAGCGGTTCCTACGAGCAGTACTTC. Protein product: CSVEGSGSYEQYF.